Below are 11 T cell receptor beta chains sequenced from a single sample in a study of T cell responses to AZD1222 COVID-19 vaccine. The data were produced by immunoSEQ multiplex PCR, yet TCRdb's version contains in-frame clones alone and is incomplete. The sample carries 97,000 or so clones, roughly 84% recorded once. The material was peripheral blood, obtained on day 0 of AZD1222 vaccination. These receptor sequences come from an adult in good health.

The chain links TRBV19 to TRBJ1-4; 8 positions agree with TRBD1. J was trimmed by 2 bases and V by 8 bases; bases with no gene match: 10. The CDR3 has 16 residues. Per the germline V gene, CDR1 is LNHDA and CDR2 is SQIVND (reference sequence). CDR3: CASGSTQGVTNEKLFF. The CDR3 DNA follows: TGTGCCAGTGGTAGCACACAGGGGGTCACTAATGAAAAACTGTTTTTT.

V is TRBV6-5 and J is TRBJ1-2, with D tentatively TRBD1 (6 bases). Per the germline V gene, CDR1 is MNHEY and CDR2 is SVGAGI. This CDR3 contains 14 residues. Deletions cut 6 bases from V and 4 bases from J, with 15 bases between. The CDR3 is CASRRQESLYGYTF. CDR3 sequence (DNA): TGTGCCAGCAGGAGACAGGAATCCCTCTATGGCTACACCTTC.

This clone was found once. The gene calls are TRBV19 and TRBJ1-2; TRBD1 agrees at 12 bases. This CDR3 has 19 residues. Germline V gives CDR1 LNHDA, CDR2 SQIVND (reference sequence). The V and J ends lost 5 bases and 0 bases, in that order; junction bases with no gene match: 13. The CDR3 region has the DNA TGTGCCAGTAGTTTAGGGACAGGGGGCAAAGGGCCCTCTAACTATGGCTACACCTTC. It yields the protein CASSLGTGGKGPSNYGYTF.

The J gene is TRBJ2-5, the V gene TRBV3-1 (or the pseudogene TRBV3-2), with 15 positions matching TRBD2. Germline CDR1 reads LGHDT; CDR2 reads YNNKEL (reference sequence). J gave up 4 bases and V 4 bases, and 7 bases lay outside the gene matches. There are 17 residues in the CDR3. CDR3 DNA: TGTGCCAGCAGCCCCGGGACTAGCGGGGGGCTGGGAGAGACCCAGTACTTC. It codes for CASSPGTSGGLGETQYF.

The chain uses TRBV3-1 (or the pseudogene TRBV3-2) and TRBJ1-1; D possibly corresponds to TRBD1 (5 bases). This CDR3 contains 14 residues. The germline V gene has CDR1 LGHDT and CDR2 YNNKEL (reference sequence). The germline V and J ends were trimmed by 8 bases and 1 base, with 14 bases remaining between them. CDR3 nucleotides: TGTGCCAGCTCATTCCAGGGTCAGAACACTGAAGCTTTCTTT. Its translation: CASSFQGQNTEAFF.

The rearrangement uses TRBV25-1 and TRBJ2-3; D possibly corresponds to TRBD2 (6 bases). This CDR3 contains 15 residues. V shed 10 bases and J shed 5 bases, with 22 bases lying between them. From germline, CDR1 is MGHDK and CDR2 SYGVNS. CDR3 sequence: CATQRPGFGGDTQYF. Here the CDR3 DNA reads TGTGCCACCCAACGGCCGGGATTCGGGGGAGATACGCAGTATTTT.

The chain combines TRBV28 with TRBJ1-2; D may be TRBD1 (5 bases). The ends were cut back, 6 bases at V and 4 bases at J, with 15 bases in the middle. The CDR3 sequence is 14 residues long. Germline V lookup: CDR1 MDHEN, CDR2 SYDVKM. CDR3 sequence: CASSSGAGAYGYTF. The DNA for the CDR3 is TGTGCCAGCAGCTCTGGGGCAGGTGCCTATGGCTACACCTTC.

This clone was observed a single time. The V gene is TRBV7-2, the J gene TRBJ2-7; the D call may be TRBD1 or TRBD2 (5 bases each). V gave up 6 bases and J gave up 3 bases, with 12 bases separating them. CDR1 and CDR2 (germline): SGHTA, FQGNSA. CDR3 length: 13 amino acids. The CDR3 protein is CASSSGTRYEQYF. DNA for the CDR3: TGTGCCAGCAGTTCCGGGACCCGCTACGAGCAGTACTTC.

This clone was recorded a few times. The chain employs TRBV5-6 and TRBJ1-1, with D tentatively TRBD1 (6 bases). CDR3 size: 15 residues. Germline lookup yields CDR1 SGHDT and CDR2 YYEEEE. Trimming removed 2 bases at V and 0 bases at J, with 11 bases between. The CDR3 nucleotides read TGTGCCAGCAGCTTAGGGGGGCACATGAACACTGAAGCTTTCTTT. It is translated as CASSLGGHMNTEAFF. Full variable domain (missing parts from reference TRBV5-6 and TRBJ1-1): DAGVTQSPTHLIKTRGQQVTLRCSPKSGHDTVSWYQQALGQGPQFIFQYYEEEERQRGNFPDRFSGHQFPNYSSELNVNALLLGDSALYLCASSLGGHMNTEAFFGQGTRLTVV.

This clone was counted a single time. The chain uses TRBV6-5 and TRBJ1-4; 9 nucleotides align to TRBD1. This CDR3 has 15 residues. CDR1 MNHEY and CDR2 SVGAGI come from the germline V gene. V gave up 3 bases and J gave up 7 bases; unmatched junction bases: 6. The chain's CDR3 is CASSYSDRGTEKLFF. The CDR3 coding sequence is TGTGCCAGCAGTTATTCGGACAGGGGTACTGAAAAACTGTTTTTT.

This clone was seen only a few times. This chain's CDR3 is CASSLGGAVKGGYTF. The DNA for the CDR3 is TGCGCCAGCAGCTTGGGTGGGGCCGTCAAGGGAGGCTACACCTTC. The chain carries TRBV5-1 and TRBJ1-2, with D perhaps matching TRBD1 (5 bases). Per the germline V gene, CDR1 is SGHRS and CDR2 is YFSETQ. With 0 bases removed from V and 8 bases from J, the gap between germline ends came to 17 bases. This CDR3 spans 15 amino acids.